The 8 T cell receptor beta chains listed next were all sequenced from one sample in a study of PD-1 blockade in classical Hodgkin lymphoma. Some clones are missing from TCRdb's copy, which holds only in-frame ones; the method was immunoSEQ multiplex PCR. The sample holds 53,000 or so clones, over 70% seen once. Every single patient, without exception, relapsed after autologous stem cell transplantation, and brentuximab vedotin exposure varied. The specimen comprised peripheral blood mononuclear cells (PBMCs), sampled at baseline. The receptors derive from a human donor with classical Hodgkin lymphoma.

The chain combines TRBV12-5 with TRBJ2-1; D gene uncertain. Trimming took 6 bases from V and 8 from J, leaving 17 bases between them. The CDR3 is 14 amino acids. Per germline, CDR1 LGHNT and CDR2 FRNRAP. CDR3 sequence: CASGSRPLRHEQFF. CDR3 in DNA: TGTGCTAGTGGCTCGAGGCCCCTTCGCCATGAGCAGTTCTTC.

The gene calls are TRBV29-1 and TRBJ2-1; the match to TRBD2 covers 11 bases. Trimming at V came to 2 bases and at J to 8 bases, leaving 5 bases not matched to a gene. Germline lookup yields CDR1 SQVTM and CDR2 ANQGSEA. This CDR3 comprises 14 residues. CDR3 in amino acids: CSVERLAGLHEQFF. The CDR3 DNA reads TGCAGCGTTGAACGACTAGCGGGACTTCATGAGCAGTTCTTC.

The chain recombines TRBV9 with TRBJ2-3; 10 bases line up with TRBD2. Germline V gives CDR1 SGDLS, CDR2 YYNGEE. V dropped 0 bases and J dropped 1; count of bases not matched to a gene: 2. The length of the CDR3 is 16 residues. The CDR3 coding sequence is TGTGCCAGCAGCGTAGGGGGGACTAGCGGCACAGATACGCAGTATTTT. Protein product: CASSVGGTSGTDTQYF.

V and J are TRBV4-1 and TRBJ1-1; D unclear. From germline, CDR1 is MGHRA and CDR2 YSYEKL. Trimming took off 4 bases at V and 1 base at J, with 10 bases between the two ends. The CDR3 sequence is 14 residues long. CDR3 nucleotide sequence: TGCGCCAGCAGCCTACCCTCACAGAACACTGAAGCTTTCTTT. This sequence encodes CASSLPSQNTEAFF.

As regards this clone: Other nucleotide sequences from this sample produce the same CDR3. The chain combines TRBV10-3 with TRBJ2-7; 9 bases map to TRBD2. This CDR3 comprises 15 residues. With V trimmed by 4 bases and J by 0 bases, 4 bases remained unmatched. From germline, CDR1 is ENHRY and CDR2 SYGVKD. Here the CDR3 DNA reads TGTGCCATCAGTGGGGCTAGCGGGGACTCCTACGAGCAGTACTTC. Its translation is CAISGASGDSYEQYF.

The chain has TRBV7-9 and TRBJ1-5, with unresolved D. The length of the CDR3 is 13 residues. Germline lookup yields CDR1 SEHNR and CDR2 FQNEAQ (reference sequence). The germline V and J ends were trimmed by 6 bases and 5 bases, with 11 bases remaining between them. CDR3 sequence: CASRDYDDQPQHF. The CDR3 DNA sequence: TGTGCCAGCAGGGACTATGATGATCAGCCCCAGCATTTT. Full variable domain (remainder filled in from reference TRBV7-9 and TRBJ1-5): DTGVSQNPRHKITKRGQNVTFRCDPISEHNRLYWYRQTLGQGPEFLTYFQNEAQLEKSRLLSDRFSAERPKGSFSTLEIQRTEQGDSAMYLCASRDYDDQPQHFGDGTRLSIL.

The chain has TRBV19 and TRBJ2-2, with TRBD1 identical over 9 bases. The germline V gene has CDR1 LNHDA and CDR2 SQIVND (reference sequence). V lost 7 bases to trimming and J lost 5 bases; unmatched junction nucleotides: 8. CDR3 length: 15 amino acids. CDR3 in DNA: TGTGCCAGTATACCGGGACAGGGTAGGACCGGGGAGCTGTTTTTT. Its protein product is CASIPGQGRTGELFF.

This clone appeared a single time. The rearrangement uses TRBV7-9 and TRBJ2-5; D is perhaps TRBD2 (6 bases). This CDR3 region has 9 residues. Germline CDR1 and CDR2: SEHNR and FQNEAQ (reference sequence). V was shortened by 10 bases and J by 7 bases, with 7 bases between the two germline ends. CDR3 coding DNA: TGTGCCACCGGGGGGACCCAGTACTTC. Translated, it gives CATGGTQYF.